The clone carrying this T cell receptor beta chain turned up a few times. In the source study's methods: Reference gene primer amplification gave nucleated cell count estimates. Assay: immunoSEQ multiplex PCR; the TCRdb copy retains only in-frame clones and omits some. The V and J calls and clone size were taken over from that table, and D and trimming were inferred from the DNA. The sample records 200,000 to 250,000 clones, approximately 85% being singletons. These data are taken from a study of blood T cell repertoires in COVID-19. Looking at the study overall: Sample material is recorded as cDNA or gDNA derived from T cells, B-cell-depleted T cells, or PBMCs.

CDR3 length: 17 residues. Looked up from germline, CDR1 is SGDLS and CDR2 is YYNGEE. Trimming at V came to 3 bases and at J to 1 base, leaving 8 bases not matched to a gene. Specimen: peripheral blood. The source is a man at least 80 years old with acute or convalescent COVID-19. The J gene is TRBJ2-2, the V gene TRBV9, with 8 positions matching TRBD2. CDR3 residues: CASSAREGHLNTGELFF. As DNA, the CDR3 is TGTGCCAGCAGCGCCCGGGAGGGGCATCTGAACACCGGGGAGCTGTTTTTT.